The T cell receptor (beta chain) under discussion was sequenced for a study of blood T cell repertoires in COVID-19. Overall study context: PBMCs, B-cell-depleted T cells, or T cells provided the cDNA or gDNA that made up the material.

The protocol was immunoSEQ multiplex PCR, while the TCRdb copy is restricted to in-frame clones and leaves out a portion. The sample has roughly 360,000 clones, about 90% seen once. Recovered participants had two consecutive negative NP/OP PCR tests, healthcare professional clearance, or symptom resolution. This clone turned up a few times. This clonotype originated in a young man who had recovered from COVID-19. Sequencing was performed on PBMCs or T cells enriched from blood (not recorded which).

The CDR3 here is CASSQDPQRRKVGQPQHF. CDR3 bases: TGTGCCAGCAGCCAAGATCCACAGAGACGCAAAGTGGGTCAGCCCCAGCATTTT. This chain links TRBV14 with TRBJ1-5; no firm D call. CDR1 is SGHDN, CDR2 FVKESK, per germline. The CDR3 has 18 residues. Trimming left V 0 bases short and J 6 bases short, with 21 bases between.